This entry concerns a single T cell receptor (beta chain). This sample was included in a study of control samples from healthy donors and cancer patients. Libraries were prepared by immunoSEQ multiplex PCR; TCRdb keeps only in-frame clonotypes and omits some of them. Counted here are about 65,000 clones, 90% occurring once; the ten biggest clones make up roughly 1.2%. CDR1 and CDR2 from the germline V gene are DFQATT and SNEGSKA (reference sequence). V lost 6 bases, J lost 8 bases, and 8 bases lay in between. The CDR3 runs to 10 residues. V gene TRBV20-1 combines with J gene TRBJ2-1; D unresolved. Sequencing was carried out using PBMCs. This clonotype was obtained from a woman in her forties or fifties with colorectal cancer. The CDR3, as DNA: TGCAGTGCAGGGTACGATGAGCAGTTCTTC. As protein: CSAGYDEQFF.